This T cell receptor (beta chain) was identified during a study of response to subunit inactivated influenza vaccine. The CDR3 sequence is 16 residues long. Germline CDR1 reads LGHNA; CDR2 reads YNFKEQ. Whole-study results and caveats: Authors suggested each seasonal flu vaccination may recruit only limited numbers of new T cells.

This clonotype has a count of ten or more. Its antigen is as yet unknown. Its ends do not fully match the called genes, so a read error is possible. Each CDR3 protein gets one entry after TCRdb re-called the RT-PCR reads with MiXCR. In the table there are roughly 700,000 distinct CDR3 sequences, over 11% of which are singletons. V gene TRBV4-2 combines with J gene TRBJ2-1; 12 nucleotides align to TRBD2. The material sequenced was PBMCs from blood, taken roughly 2 weeks before vaccination. The TCR comes from a man in his forties or fifties who received an inactivated influenza vaccine. The CDR3 nucleotides read TGCGCCAGCAGCCAGGAGGGGACTAGCGGGTACAATGAGCAGTTCTTC. Translated, it gives CASSQEGTSGYNEQFF.